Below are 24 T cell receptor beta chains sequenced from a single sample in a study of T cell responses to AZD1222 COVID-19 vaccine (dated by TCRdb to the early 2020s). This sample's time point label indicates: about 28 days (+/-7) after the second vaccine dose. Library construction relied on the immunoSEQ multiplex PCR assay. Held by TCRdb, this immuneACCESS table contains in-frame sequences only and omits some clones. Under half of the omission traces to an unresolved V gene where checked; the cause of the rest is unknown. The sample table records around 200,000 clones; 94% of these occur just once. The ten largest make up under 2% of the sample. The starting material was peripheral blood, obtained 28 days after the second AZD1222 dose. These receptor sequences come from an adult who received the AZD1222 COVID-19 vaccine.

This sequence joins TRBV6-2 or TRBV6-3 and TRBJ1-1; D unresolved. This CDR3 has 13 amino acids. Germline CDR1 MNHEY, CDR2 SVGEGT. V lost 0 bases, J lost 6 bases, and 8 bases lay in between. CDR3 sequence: CASSYSERAEAFF. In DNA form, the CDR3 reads TGTGCCAGCAGTTACTCGGAGAGGGCTGAAGCTTTCTTT.

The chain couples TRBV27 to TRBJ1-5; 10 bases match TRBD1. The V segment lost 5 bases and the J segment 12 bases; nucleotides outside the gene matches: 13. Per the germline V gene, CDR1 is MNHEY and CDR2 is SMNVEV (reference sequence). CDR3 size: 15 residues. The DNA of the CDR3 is TGTGCCAGCAGTCCAGGGACAGGGGAGCAATCGAGCCAGCATTTT. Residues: CASSPGTGEQSSQHF.

The CDR3 DNA follows: TGTGCCAGCTCACCCCAGGGGACCTACGAGCAGTACTTC. It specifies CASSPQGTYEQYF. The rearrangement joins TRBV18 to TRBJ2-7; the D gene is possibly TRBD1 (6 bases). Germline V gene data show CDR1 as KGHSH and CDR2 as LQKENI. This CDR3 is 13 amino acids long. The V and J ends lost 3 bases and 2 bases respectively, with 8 bases between them.

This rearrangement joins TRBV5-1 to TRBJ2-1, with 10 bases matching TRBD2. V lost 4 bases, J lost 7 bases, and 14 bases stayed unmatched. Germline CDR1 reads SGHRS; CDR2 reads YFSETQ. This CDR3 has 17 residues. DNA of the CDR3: TGCGCCAGCAGCCGGGGGCTAGCGGGAGCGGTCGTTAATGAGCAGTTCTTC. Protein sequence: CASSRGLAGAVVNEQFF.

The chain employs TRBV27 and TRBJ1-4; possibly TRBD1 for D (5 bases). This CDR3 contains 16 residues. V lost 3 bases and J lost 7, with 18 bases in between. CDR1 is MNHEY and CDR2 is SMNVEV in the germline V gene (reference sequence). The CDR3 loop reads CASSLVQGRQVEKLFF. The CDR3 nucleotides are TGTGCCAGCAGTTTGGTCCAGGGTCGGCAGGTTGAAAAACTGTTTTTT.

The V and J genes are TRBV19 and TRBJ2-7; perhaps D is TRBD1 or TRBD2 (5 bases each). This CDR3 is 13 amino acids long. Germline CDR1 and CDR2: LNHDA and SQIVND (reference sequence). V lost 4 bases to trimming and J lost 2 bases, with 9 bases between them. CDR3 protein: CASSTGRPYEQYF. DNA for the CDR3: TGTGCCAGTAGTACAGGGAGACCCTACGAGCAGTACTTC.

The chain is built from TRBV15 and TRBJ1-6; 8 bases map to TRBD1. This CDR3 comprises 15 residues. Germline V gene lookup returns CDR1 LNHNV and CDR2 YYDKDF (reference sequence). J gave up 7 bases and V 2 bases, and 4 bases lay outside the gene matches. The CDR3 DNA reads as TGTGCCACCAGCAGAAGACAGGGGCAAAATTCACCCCTCCACTTT. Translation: CATSRRQGQNSPLHF.

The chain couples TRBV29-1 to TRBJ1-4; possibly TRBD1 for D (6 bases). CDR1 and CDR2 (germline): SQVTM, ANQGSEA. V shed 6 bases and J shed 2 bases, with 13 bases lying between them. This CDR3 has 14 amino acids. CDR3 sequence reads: CSVAGTGTNEKLFF. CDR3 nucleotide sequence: TGCAGCGTAGCGGGAACAGGGACTAATGAAAAACTGTTTTTT. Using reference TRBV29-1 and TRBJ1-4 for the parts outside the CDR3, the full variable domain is SAVISQKPSRDICQRGTSLTIQCQVDSQVTMMFWYRQQPGQSLTLIATANQGSEATYESGFVIDKFPISRPNLTFSTLTVSNMSPEDSSIYLCSVAGTGTNEKLFFGSGTQLSVL.

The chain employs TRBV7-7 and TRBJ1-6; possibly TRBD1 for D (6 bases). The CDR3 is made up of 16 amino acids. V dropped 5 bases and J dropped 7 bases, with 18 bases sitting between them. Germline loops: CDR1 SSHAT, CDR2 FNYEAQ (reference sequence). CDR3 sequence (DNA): TGTGCCAGCAGCAGGGGGACGGGACCTAGGAATTCACCCCTCCACTTT. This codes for CASSRGTGPRNSPLHF.

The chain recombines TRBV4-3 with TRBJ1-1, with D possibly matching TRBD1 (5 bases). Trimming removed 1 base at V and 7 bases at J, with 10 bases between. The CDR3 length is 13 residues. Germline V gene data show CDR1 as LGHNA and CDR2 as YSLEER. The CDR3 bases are TGCGCCAGCAGCCAAGCTGGGGGGGATGAAGCTTTCTTT. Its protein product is CASSQAGGDEAFF.

CDR3 DNA sequence: TGCGCCAGCAGCCAACCCCGGGGGGAGGTTTTCTTT. Residues: CASSQPRGEVFF. The J gene is TRBJ1-1, the V gene TRBV4-3, with D maybe TRBD1 (5 bases). Germline CDR1 and CDR2: LGHNA and YSLEER. The CDR3 contains 12 residues. Trimming shortened V by 2 bases and J by 13 bases, and 14 bases separated the two germline ends.

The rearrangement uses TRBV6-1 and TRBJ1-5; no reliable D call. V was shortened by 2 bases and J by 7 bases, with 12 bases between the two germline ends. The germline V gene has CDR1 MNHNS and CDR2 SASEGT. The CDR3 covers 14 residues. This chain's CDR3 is CASSELSTVQPQHF. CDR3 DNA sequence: TGTGCCAGCAGTGAACTGTCTACGGTACAGCCCCAGCATTTT.

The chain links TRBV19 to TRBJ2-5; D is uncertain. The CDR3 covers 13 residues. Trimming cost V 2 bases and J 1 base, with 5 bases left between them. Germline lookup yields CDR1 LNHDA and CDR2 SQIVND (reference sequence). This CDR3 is CASSIWSQETQYF. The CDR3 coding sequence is TGTGCCAGTAGTATATGGTCCCAAGAGACCCAGTACTTC.

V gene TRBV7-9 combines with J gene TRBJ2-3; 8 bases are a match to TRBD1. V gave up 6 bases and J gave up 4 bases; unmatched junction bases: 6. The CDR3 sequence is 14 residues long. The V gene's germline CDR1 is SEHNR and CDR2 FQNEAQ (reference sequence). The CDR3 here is CASSLDRDADTQYF. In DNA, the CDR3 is TGTGCCAGCAGTTTGGACAGGGATGCAGATACGCAGTATTTT.

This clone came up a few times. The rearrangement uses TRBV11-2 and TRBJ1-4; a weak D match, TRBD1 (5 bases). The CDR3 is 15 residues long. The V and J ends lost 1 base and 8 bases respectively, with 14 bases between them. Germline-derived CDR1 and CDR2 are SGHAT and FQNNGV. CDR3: CASSLGSRVGEKLFF. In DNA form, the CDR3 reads TGTGCCAGCAGCTTAGGTAGCAGGGTGGGAGAAAAACTGTTTTTT.

The CDR3 loop is CASSPDRSSNQPQHF. CDR3 nucleotide sequence: TGTGCCAGCAGCCCGGACAGATCTAGCAATCAGCCCCAGCATTTT. The V gene is TRBV27, the J gene TRBJ1-5; D possibly corresponds to TRBD1 (6 bases). V was pared by 6 bases and J by 0 bases, with 12 bases between. Germline V lookup: CDR1 MNHEY, CDR2 SMNVEV (reference sequence). The CDR3 has 15 residues.

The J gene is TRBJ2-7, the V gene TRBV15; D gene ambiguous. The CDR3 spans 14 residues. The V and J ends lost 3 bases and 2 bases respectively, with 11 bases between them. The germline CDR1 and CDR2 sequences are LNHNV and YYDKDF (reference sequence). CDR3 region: CATSRDWGPYEQYF. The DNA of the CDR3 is TGTGCCACCAGCAGGGATTGGGGTCCCTACGAGCAGTACTTC.

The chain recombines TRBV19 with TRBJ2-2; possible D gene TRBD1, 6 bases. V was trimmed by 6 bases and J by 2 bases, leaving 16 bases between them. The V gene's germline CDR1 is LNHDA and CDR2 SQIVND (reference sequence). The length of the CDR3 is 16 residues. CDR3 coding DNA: TGTGCCAGTAGCGCCACAGGGATCTCAAACACCGGGGAGCTGTTTTTT. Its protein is CASSATGISNTGELFF. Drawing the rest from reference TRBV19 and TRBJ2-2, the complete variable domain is DGGITQSPKYLFRKEGQNVTLSCEQNLNHDAMYWYRQDPGQGLRLIYYSQIVNDFQKGDIAEGYSVSREKKESFPLTVTSAQKNPTAFYLCASSATGISNTGELFFGEGSRLTVL.

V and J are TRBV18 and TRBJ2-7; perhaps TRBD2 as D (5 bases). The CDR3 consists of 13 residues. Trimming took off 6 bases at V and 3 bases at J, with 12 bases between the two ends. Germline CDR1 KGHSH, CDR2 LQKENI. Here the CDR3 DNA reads TGTGCCAGCTCCTTAGTCGAGGGCTACGAGCAGTACTTC. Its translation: CASSLVEGYEQYF.

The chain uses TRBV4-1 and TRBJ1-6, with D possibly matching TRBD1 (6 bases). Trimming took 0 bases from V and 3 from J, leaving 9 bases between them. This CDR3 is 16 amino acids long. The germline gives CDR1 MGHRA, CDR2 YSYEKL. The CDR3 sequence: CASSQDQGYYNSPLHF. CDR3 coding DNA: TGCGCCAGCAGCCAAGACCAGGGGTACTATAATTCACCCCTCCACTTT.

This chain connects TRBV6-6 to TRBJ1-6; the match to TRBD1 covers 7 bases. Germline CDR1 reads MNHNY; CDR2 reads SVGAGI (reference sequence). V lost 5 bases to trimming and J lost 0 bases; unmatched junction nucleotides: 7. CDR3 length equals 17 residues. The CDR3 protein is CASSRTGLSSYNSPLHF. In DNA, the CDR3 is TGTGCCAGCAGTCGGACAGGCTTGAGCTCCTATAATTCACCCCTCCACTTT.

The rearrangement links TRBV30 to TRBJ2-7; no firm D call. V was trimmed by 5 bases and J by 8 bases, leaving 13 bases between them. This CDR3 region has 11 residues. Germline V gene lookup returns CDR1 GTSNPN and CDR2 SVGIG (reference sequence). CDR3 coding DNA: TGTGCCTGGGGACCAAAGGGTAAGCAGTACTTC. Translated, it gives CAWGPKGKQYF.

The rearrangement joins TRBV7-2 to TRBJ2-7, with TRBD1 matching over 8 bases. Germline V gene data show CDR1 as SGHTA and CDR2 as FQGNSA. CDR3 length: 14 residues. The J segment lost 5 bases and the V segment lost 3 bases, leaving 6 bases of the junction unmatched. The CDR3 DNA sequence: TGTGCCAGCAGCTTTACCGGGACAGGAGACGAGCAGTACTTC. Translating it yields CASSFTGTGDEQYF.

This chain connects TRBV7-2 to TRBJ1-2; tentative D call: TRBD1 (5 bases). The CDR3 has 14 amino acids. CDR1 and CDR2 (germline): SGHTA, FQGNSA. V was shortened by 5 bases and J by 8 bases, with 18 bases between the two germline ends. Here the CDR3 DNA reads TGTGCCAGCAGCGTAAGACAGTTATGGGGCGGCTACACCTTC. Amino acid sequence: CASSVRQLWGGYTF. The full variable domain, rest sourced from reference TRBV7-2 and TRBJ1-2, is GAGVSQSPSNKVTEKGKDVELRCDPISGHTALYWYRQSLGQGLEFLIYFQGNSAPDKSGLPSDRFSAERTGGSVSTLTIQRTQQEDSAVYLCASSVRQLWGGYTFGSGTRLTVV.